This paragraph covers one T cell receptor beta chain sequence. What it recognizes is unknown. This record comes from a study of post-analysis software for immune sequencing data. Study background: Relapsing-remitting, secondary progressive and progressive-relapsing multiple sclerosis were all included among the disease courses.

Unique molecular identifiers featured in each of the TCR beta cDNA libraries. The yield from about 1 to 10 million T cells was about 500,000 cDNA molecules in total. TCRdb passed the PCR reads through MiXCR, listing each CDR3 protein once. The top ten clones hold about 8% of a sample with 400,000 to 500,000 distinct CDR3 sequences, 39% of them seen once. General study points: Patients carried roughly 5 TRBV segments more frequently than controls did, and TRBV5-6, TRBV5-1 and TRBV20-1 were among them. Strong co-clustering by F measure was evident for samples that had been prepared in the same batch. Multiple sclerosis was associated with a significant reduction in normalized Chao1 diversity relative to controls.

The V gene end was trimmed by 5 bases and the J gene end by 6 bases; junction bases not matched to a gene: 7. This CDR3 has 14 amino acids. Germline-derived CDR1 and CDR2 are MNHEY and SVGEGT. V gene TRBV6-2 or TRBV6-3 combines with J gene TRBJ2-1, with TRBD2 matching over 7 bases. The sequenced material came from blood. The receptor was isolated from a girl between 2 and 10 years old with multiple sclerosis. CDR3 in DNA: TGTGCCAGCAGTCGGCAGGCGGGGGTCAATGAGCAGTTCTTC. Its translation: CASSRQAGVNEQFF.